A single sample is the source of the 2 T cell receptor beta chains below, sequenced in a study of CD8+CD57+ T cells in acquired aplastic anemia. The study profiled TCR beta VDJ and CDR3 using genomic DNA as template. MiXCR, applied by TCRdb to the reads, yields one record per CDR3 protein. Among about 180,000 distinct CDR3 sequences listed, just over 45% were seen once. The source material was sorted CD4+, CD8+, or CD8+CD57+ T cells (not recorded which) from PBMCs. Source of these receptors: a human donor in good health.

The rearrangement links TRBV19 to TRBJ1-1; 11 bases match TRBD1. CDR1 LNHDA and CDR2 SQIVND come from the germline V gene (reference sequence). Losses at the gene ends were 5 bases for V and 4 bases for J; bases not matched to a gene: 9. This CDR3 region has 16 residues. CDR3 sequence (DNA): TGTGCCAGTAGTCCCTCGGACAGGGGGCGCGTCACTGAAGCTTTCTTT. Its translation is CASSPSDRGRVTEAFF.

This clonotype was observed many times. CDR3 DNA sequence: TGCGCCAGCAGTCGGGACTACCAAGAGACCCAGTACTTC. This codes for CASSRDYQETQYF. V is TRBV4-3 and J is TRBJ2-5; the D gene is possibly TRBD2 (6 bases). V lost 6 bases and J 0 bases, leaving 8 bases between the germline ends. Germline lookup yields CDR1 LGHNA and CDR2 YSLEER. The CDR3 extends over 13 amino acids.